The clone carrying this T cell receptor (beta chain) was seen only once. What it binds is unknown. Sequencing was performed with immunoSEQ multiplex PCR; in TCRdb, only in-frame clones are kept and a portion is missing. The sample has tens of thousands of clones; 60% to 80% are singletons. The data belong to a study of T cell clones after liver transplantation. Across the whole study: Post-transplant blood was tracked for graft-donor-reactive T cell clones identified in a pre-transplant mixed lymphocyte reaction. As an antigen-independent comparator, third-party-reactive TCRbeta sequences came from pre-transplant mixed lymphocyte reactions. Blood was drawn pre-transplant, before withdrawal, and after full or failed withdrawal. Whole-study findings and limits: Migration into the graft, not deletion, may explain lost graft donor-reactive T cells.

V dropped 4 bases and J dropped 2 bases, with 15 bases sitting between them. The germline V gene encodes CDR1 SGHRS and CDR2 YFSETQ. This CDR3 is built from 15 residues. V usage is TRBV5-1 and J usage is TRBJ2-5, with a tentative D call TRBD1 (6 bases). This TCR was sampled from a human patient who received a liver transplant. Some T cells may be provided by the graft donor. The sequenced sample was CD4+ T cells from blood, obtained at the 22-month timepoint. CDR3 sequence (DNA): TGCGCCAGCAGCGCCTCGACAGGTCCTCAAGAGACCCAGTACTTC. Its protein is CASSASTGPQETQYF. Variable domain in full (rest from reference TRBV5-1 and TRBJ2-5): KAGVTQTPRYLIKTRGQQVTLSCSPISGHRSVSWYQQTPGQGLQFLFEYFSETQRNKGNFPGRFSGRQFSNSRSEMNVSTLELGDSALYLCASSASTGPQETQYFGPGTRLLVL.